The clone carrying this TCR beta chain came up a few times. Its specificity is not known. The PCR ran on 60 Vbeta and 13 Jbeta primers. In the original processing: An analysis that came later counted some 85 million unique TCR beta chains, approximately 10 million shared. The method was immunoSEQ multiplex PCR; TCRdb's version includes in-frame clones alone and lacks a portion of them. That table furnishes V, J and clone size, whereas the DNA furnished D and trimming. The repertoire has 100,000 to 150,000 clones, roughly 72% of them found once; the top ten carry less than 4%. This CDR3 is 13 amino acids long. CDR1 and CDR2 (germline): ENHRY, SYGVKD. The V and J ends lost 7 bases and 4 bases, in that order; junction bases with no gene match: 5. The sample belongs to a study of cytomegalovirus exposure and HLA in healthy donors. Overall study findings and caveats: Association with HLA alleles at 0.05 false discovery rate was found for 16,951 TCR beta sequences in a later analysis. Most TCR sequences showed up rarely, but some public TCRs showed up in many donors. As a later analysis revealed, the rate of TCR association differed by HLA locus, with DRB1 most and HLA-C fewest.

The receptor was derived from a man between 40 and 49 years old in good health and CMV-seropositive. Sample: PBMCs. V gene TRBV10-3 combines with J gene TRBJ1-1; TRBD1 matches 8 bases. For the CDR3, the DNA is TGTGCCATCACCGGACAGGGTGGCACTGAAGCTTTCTTT. Its translation: CAITGQGGTEAFF.